A single sample is the source of the 15 T cell receptor beta chains below, sequenced in a study of blood T cell repertoires in COVID-19. TCRdb's table, derived via immunoSEQ multiplex PCR, lists solely in-frame clones and lacks some. The sample records about 21,000 clones, approximately 80% being singletons. What was sequenced was peripheral blood. These receptors originate from a man older than 75 with active or convalescent COVID-19.

This chain links TRBV10-2 with TRBJ2-4, with D tentatively TRBD2 (5 bases). The CDR3 extends over 15 amino acids. Germline V gives CDR1 WSHSY, CDR2 SAAADI. The V end was cut by 5 bases, the J end by 0 bases, with 11 bases between. CDR3 DNA: TGCGCCAGCAGTCACGAGAGGGAAGCCAAAAACATTCAGTACTTC. Residues: CASSHEREAKNIQYF.

This rearrangement joins TRBV24-1 to TRBJ2-3; 7 bases match TRBD1. The germline V gene encodes CDR1 KGHDR and CDR2 SFDVKD. The CDR3 length is 15 residues. V lost 3 bases to trimming and J lost 3 bases; unmatched junction nucleotides: 5. CDR3 in amino acids: CATSDPTGSTDTQYF. The CDR3 nucleotides read TGTGCCACCAGTGATCCGACAGGGAGTACAGATACGCAGTATTTT.

This sequence joins TRBV5-4 and TRBJ1-1; D is perhaps TRBD1 (6 bases). The ends were cut back, 3 bases at V and 0 bases at J, with 15 bases in the middle. Looked up from germline, CDR1 is SGHNT and CDR2 is YYREEE (reference sequence). CDR3 size: 16 residues. This CDR3 reads CASSSNFGQMNTEAFF. Here the CDR3 DNA reads TGTGCCAGCAGCTCTAACTTCGGACAGATGAACACTGAAGCTTTCTTT.

J is TRBJ1-4 and V is TRBV29-1; possible D gene TRBD1, 6 bases. CDR3 size: 13 residues. V was cut by 2 bases and J by 10 bases, with 14 bases left in between. The germline gives CDR1 SQVTM, CDR2 ANQGSEA. The CDR3 sequence is CSVELQGIGKLFF. The CDR3, as DNA: TGCAGCGTTGAACTTCAGGGGATAGGAAAACTGTTTTTT.

V and J are TRBV5-5 and TRBJ2-1; tentative D call: TRBD2 (7 bases). Germline assignment: CDR1 SGHKS and CDR2 YYEKEE (reference sequence). The CDR3 consists of 14 residues. V dropped 3 bases and J dropped 3 bases, with 10 bases sitting between them. The CDR3 DNA is TGTGCCAGCAGCTGGGGAGGGGGCTACAATGAGCAGTTCTTC. It codes for CASSWGGGYNEQFF.

The V and J genes are TRBV2 and TRBJ2-3; 10 bases match TRBD2. The CDR3 consists of 20 residues. After removal of 10 bases from V and 2 bases from J, the junction contained 24 bases not matched to a gene. Germline V gives CDR1 SNHLY, CDR2 FYNNEI. Written as DNA, the CDR3 is TGTGCCACCTTCCGCTCTTTTTTAGCGGGAGGCCCACCTAACACAGATACGCAGTATTTT. It is translated as CATFRSFLAGGPPNTDTQYF.

The chain recombines TRBV20-1 with TRBJ2-1; D call uncertain. V was trimmed by 3 bases and J by 0 bases, leaving 9 bases between them. Germline V gene lookup returns CDR1 DFQATT and CDR2 SNEGSKA (reference sequence). The CDR3 extends over 14 amino acids. The CDR3 coding sequence is TGCAGTGCTAGTGGAGCGCTCTCCTACAATGAGCAGTTCTTC. Protein product: CSASGALSYNEQFF.

This rearrangement joins TRBV7-9 to TRBJ2-7; D gene ambiguous. CDR1 SEHNR and CDR2 FQNEAQ come from the germline V gene (reference sequence). V shed 3 bases and J shed 0 bases, with 6 bases lying between them. This CDR3 contains 13 residues. The CDR3 sequence is CASSFGSSYEQYF. DNA of the CDR3: TGTGCCAGCAGCTTTGGCAGCTCCTACGAGCAGTACTTC.

The chain links TRBV4-2 to TRBJ2-7; 8 bases line up with TRBD2. The CDR3 extends over 16 amino acids. With V trimmed by 4 bases and J by 2 bases, 10 bases remained unmatched. Germline V gives CDR1 LGHNA, CDR2 YNFKEQ. The CDR3 nucleotides read TGTGCCAGCAGCCCAGTAATGCGGGGGGTCACCTACGAGCAGTACTTC. This sequence encodes CASSPVMRGVTYEQYF.

The J gene is TRBJ2-2, the V gene TRBV7-2; the D gene is possibly TRBD2 (5 bases). Trimming left V 2 bases short and J 0 bases short, with 10 bases between. This CDR3 is built from 16 residues. Germline lookup yields CDR1 SGHTA and CDR2 FQGNSA. The CDR3 loop is CASSLLAGANTGELFF. The CDR3 DNA reads as TGTGCCAGCAGCTTACTCGCGGGTGCGAACACCGGGGAGCTGTTTTTT.

The V and J genes are TRBV4-2 and TRBJ1-3; the D gene is possibly TRBD1 (6 bases). The V gene's germline CDR1 is LGHNA and CDR2 YNFKEQ. The V end was cut by 1 base, the J end by 8 bases, with 12 bases between. The CDR3 extends over 14 amino acids. For the CDR3, the DNA is TGTGCCAGCAGCCAAGTTCTAGGGGGGGACACCATATATTTT. This translates into CASSQVLGGDTIYF.

The CDR3 bases are TGTGCCAGCAGCGTAGAGGTGGGAGGGCTGGATACGCAGTATTTT. It specifies CASSVEVGGLDTQYF. V gene TRBV9 combines with J gene TRBJ2-3; 7 positions match TRBD2. The CDR3 has 15 amino acids. The J segment lost 6 bases and the V segment lost 0 bases, leaving 7 bases of the junction unmatched. Germline-derived CDR1 and CDR2 are SGDLS and YYNGEE.

This clone has a single count. V is TRBV5-1 and J is TRBJ2-2; the match to TRBD2 covers 12 bases. This CDR3 is built from 17 residues. Germline V gene sequence: CDR1 SGHRS, CDR2 YFSETQ. After removal of 4 bases from V and 7 bases from J, the junction contained 11 bases not matched to a gene. CDR3 residues: CASSRSSGGARDGELFF. In DNA form, the CDR3 reads TGCGCCAGCAGCAGATCTAGCGGGGGGGCCCGGGACGGGGAGCTGTTTTTT.

This clone appeared a single time. The V call is TRBV6-6, the J call TRBJ1-6; D is ambiguous. The CDR3 contains 15 residues. Trimming shortened V by 8 bases and J by 9 bases, and 20 bases separated the two germline ends. The germline CDR1 and CDR2 sequences are MNHNY and SVGAGI (reference sequence). The CDR3 here is CASSPGTAMSSPLHF. The CDR3 bases are TGTGCCAGCTCCCCCGGCACAGCCATGAGTTCACCCCTCCACTTT.

The chain employs TRBV5-1 and TRBJ1-1, with 7 positions matching TRBD1. Trimming removed 0 bases from V and 8 bases from J; junction bases left unmatched: 13. The CDR3 loop spans 16 amino acids. In germline, CDR1 is SGHRS, CDR2 YFSETQ. This CDR3 is CASSLALPKGGEEAFF. The CDR3 nucleotides are TGCGCCAGCAGCTTGGCTTTACCGAAAGGGGGCGAGGAAGCTTTCTTT.